Listed below are T cell receptor beta chains from one sample, sequenced in a study of blood T cell repertoires in COVID-19. Clones were read by immunoSEQ multiplex PCR, and TCRdb kept only the in-frame ones, dropping some. This sample has approximately 300,000 clones; over 75% occur once, and the top ten carry roughly 5%. The sequenced sample consisted of PBMCs or T cells enriched from blood (not recorded which). All receptors come from a woman aged 25 to 39 who had recovered from COVID-19. The conserved cysteine and the conserved F or W are not part of the CDR3 here. Fields, in order: clone size, J gene, V gene, CDR3 protein. The size of a clone is reported for some rows only, either as once, few or many, or as a class for expanded clones.

size: .
J: TRBJ2-2
V: TRBV11-3
CDR3: ASSPPGQSNTGELF

size: .
J: TRBJ1-3
V: TRBV28
CDR3: ASSFLGQVGNTIY

size: few
J: TRBJ1-3
V: TRBV7-9
CDR3: ASGLDSPGNTIY

size: .
J: TRBJ2-3
V: TRBV6-5
CDR3: ASSSRGSDTQY

size: .
J: TRBJ2-2
V: TRBV18
CDR3: ASSRQGTDTGELF

size: .
J: TRBJ2-1
V: TRBV9
CDR3: ASSVAGTSTSQQF

size: .
J: TRBJ1-2
V: TRBV5-4
CDR3: ASSLYGAGRKDGYT

size: .
J: TRBJ1-2
V: TRBV7-9
CDR3: ASSFYGNGYT

size: few
J: TRBJ1-2
V: TRBV28
CDR3: ASSLGLRGAVGYT

size: .
J: TRBJ1-1
V: TRBV27
CDR3: ASSLYRGDTEAF

size: .
J: TRBJ1-4
V: TRBV7-9
CDR3: ASSAPRGDNEKLF

size: .
J: TRBJ2-7
V: TRBV9
CDR3: ASSPQLAGKYEQY

size: few
J: TRBJ2-1
V: TRBV7-9
CDR3: ASSLGGINEQF

size: .
J: TRBJ1-6
V: TRBV19
CDR3: ASRISGESPLH

size: .
J: TRBJ1-1
V: TRBV3-1/TRBV3-2
CDR3: ASSPPRSRANTEAF

size: few
J: TRBJ1-2
V: TRBV3-1/TRBV3-2
CDR3: ASSQDSGGYGYT

size: .
J: TRBJ2-7
V: TRBV7-9
CDR3: ASSFQTGAVYEQY

size: .
J: TRBJ1-5
V: TRBV2
CDR3: ASSAHGRTSNQPQH

size: .
J: TRBJ1-4
V: TRBV18
CDR3: ASSLGTGEKLF

size: once
J: TRBJ1-2
V: TRBV5-8
CDR3: ASSFGQGASGYT

size: .
J: TRBJ2-6
V: TRBV19
CDR3: ASSTLRDSETSGANVLT

size: .
J: TRBJ2-3
V: TRBV7-9
CDR3: ASSLGGQGASTDTQY

size: .
J: TRBJ2-2
V: TRBV6-5
CDR3: ASSTSGTNTGELF

size: .
J: TRBJ1-5
V: TRBV6-2/TRBV6-3
CDR3: ASSPRTGVFQPQH

size: .
J: TRBJ2-7
V: TRBV18
CDR3: ASSPGTGSYEQY

size: .
J: TRBJ1-1
V: TRBV18
CDR3: ASSADTNTEAF

size: .
J: TRBJ2-7
V: TRBV30
CDR3: AQGAGPYEQY

size: .
J: TRBJ1-2
V: TRBV19
CDR3: ASSDLGQGHGYT

size: .
J: TRBJ1-6
V: TRBV14
CDR3: ASSQGSYNSPLH

size: .
J: TRBJ2-7
V: TRBV5-6
CDR3: ASSFDSGLHISEQY

size: .
J: TRBJ1-2
V: TRBV6-5
CDR3: ASRRTGSSNYGYT

size: .
J: TRBJ1-1
V: TRBV21-1
CDR3: ASSTTHRTGRNGPEAF

size: .
J: TRBJ1-1
V: TRBV30
CDR3: AWRSTGITEAF